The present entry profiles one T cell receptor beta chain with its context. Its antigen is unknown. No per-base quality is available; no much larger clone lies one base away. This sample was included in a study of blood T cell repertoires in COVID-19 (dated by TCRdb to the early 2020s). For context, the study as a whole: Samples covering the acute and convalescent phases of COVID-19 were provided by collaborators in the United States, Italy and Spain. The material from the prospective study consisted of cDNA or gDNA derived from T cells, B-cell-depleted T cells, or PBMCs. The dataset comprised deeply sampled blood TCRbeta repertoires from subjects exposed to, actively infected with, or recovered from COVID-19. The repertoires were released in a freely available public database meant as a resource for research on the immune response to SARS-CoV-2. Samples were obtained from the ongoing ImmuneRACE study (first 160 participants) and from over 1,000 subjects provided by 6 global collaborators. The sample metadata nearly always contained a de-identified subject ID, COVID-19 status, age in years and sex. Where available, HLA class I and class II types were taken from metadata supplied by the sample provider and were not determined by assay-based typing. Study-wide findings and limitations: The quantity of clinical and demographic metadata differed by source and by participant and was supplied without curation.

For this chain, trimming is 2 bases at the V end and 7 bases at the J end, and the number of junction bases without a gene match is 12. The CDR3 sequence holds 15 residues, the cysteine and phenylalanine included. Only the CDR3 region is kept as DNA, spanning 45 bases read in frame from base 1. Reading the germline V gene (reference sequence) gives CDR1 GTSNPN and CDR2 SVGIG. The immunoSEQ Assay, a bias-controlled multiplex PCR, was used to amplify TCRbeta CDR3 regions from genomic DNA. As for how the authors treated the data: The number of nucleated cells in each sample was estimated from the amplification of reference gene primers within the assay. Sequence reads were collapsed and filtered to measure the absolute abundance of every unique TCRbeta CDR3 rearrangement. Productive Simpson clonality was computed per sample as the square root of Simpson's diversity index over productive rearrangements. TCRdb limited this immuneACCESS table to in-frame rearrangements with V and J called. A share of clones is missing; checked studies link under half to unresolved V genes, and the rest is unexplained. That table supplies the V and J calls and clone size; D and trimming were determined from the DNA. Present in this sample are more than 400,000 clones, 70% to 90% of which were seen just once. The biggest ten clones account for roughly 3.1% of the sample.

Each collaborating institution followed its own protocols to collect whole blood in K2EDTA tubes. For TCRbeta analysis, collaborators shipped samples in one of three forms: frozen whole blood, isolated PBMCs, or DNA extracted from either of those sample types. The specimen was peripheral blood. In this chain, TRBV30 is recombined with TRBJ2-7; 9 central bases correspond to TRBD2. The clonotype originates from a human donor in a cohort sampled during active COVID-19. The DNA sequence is TGTGCCTGGAGTCTAGCGGGGCCCCGGGGGCTGGAGCAGTACTTC. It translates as CAWSLAGPRGLEQYF. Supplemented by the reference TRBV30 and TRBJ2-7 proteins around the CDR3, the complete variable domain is SQTIHQWPATLVQPVGSPLSLECTVEGTSNPNLYWYRQAAGRGLQLLFYSVGIGQISSEVPQNLSASRPQDRQFILSSKKLLLSDSGFYLCAWSLAGPRGLEQYFGPGTRLTVT.